The TCR beta chain described here comes from a study of blood T cell repertoires in COVID-19. On the study more broadly: The samples span acute and convalescent COVID-19 from the United States, Italy and Spain. T cells, B-cell-depleted T cells, or PBMCs provided the cDNA or gDNA that served as material.

Study processing details: Amplification of reference gene primers was used by the study to estimate nucleated cell counts. Assay: immunoSEQ multiplex PCR; the TCRdb copy retains only in-frame clones and omits some. Clone size and the V and J calls come from that table; the DNA yielded D and trimming. The sample carries approximately 130,000 clones, roughly 90% recorded once. Individuals drawn from some 25 US areas were roughly 18 to 100 years old. CDR1 and CDR2 (germline): SGHRS, YFSETQ. The CDR3 contains 15 residues. Trimming stripped 4 bases from V and 4 bases from J, with 14 bases between. The sample was PBMCs or T cells enriched from blood (not recorded which). This TCR derives from a woman aged 45-65 years who had recovered from COVID-19. The chain carries TRBV5-1 and TRBJ1-4; D call uncertain. The CDR3 spells CASSDDWSHNEKLFF. CDR3 DNA sequence: TGCGCCAGCAGCGACGACTGGTCCCATAATGAAAAACTGTTTTTT.